Below are 27 T cell receptor beta chains sequenced from a single sample in a study of CD8 T cells in ankylosing spondylitis. TCRdb called the 5' RACE reads again in MiXCR, with one record for every CDR3 protein. The data contain tens of thousands of distinct CDR3 sequences, 15% to 20% of them seen just once; the ten biggest clones take up 45%. Sequencing input: blood. These receptor sequences come from a male donor with ankylosing spondylitis or in good health (not recorded which).

This clonotype has a handful of counts. The J gene is TRBJ1-3, the V gene TRBV5-1, with D maybe TRBD1 (6 bases). The CDR3 runs 16 residues. The V gene lost 4 bases and the J gene lost 4 bases, with 18 bases spanning the gap. From germline, CDR1 is SGHRS and CDR2 YFSETQ. The CDR3 reads CASSREGRGIGNTIYF. Here the CDR3 DNA reads TGCGCCAGCAGCCGAGAGGGCAGGGGAATCGGAAACACCATATATTTT. The variable domain in full, completed from reference TRBV5-1 and TRBJ1-3, reads KAGVTQTPRYLIKTRGQQVTLSCSPISGHRSVSWYQQTPGQGLQFLFEYFSETQRNKGNFPGRFSGRQFSNSRSEMNVSTLELGDSALYLCASSREGRGIGNTIYFGEGSWLTVV.

The rearrangement links TRBV5-1 to TRBJ1-1; D gene unclear. Germline V gene sequence: CDR1 SGHRS, CDR2 YFSETQ. This CDR3 spans 14 amino acids. With 6 bases removed from V and 1 base from J, the gap between germline ends came to 13 bases. CDR3 sequence reads: CASTTLFGNTEAFF. The CDR3 DNA follows: TGCGCCAGCACCACGCTATTTGGGAACACTGAAGCTTTCTTT.

This chain joins TRBV12-3 or TRBV12-4 and TRBJ2-7, with a tentative D call TRBD1 (6 bases). Between the trimmed V and J ends, which lost 2 bases and 1 base, there was a span of 12 bases. The CDR3 is 15 amino acids. The CDR3 sequence is CASSLPDRGSYEQYF. CDR3 in DNA: TGTGCCAGCAGTTTACCGGACAGAGGTTCCTACGAGCAGTACTTC.

This clonotype appeared a few times. This chain links TRBV6-2 or TRBV6-3 with TRBJ2-7; 9 nucleotides agree with TRBD2. With V trimmed by 2 bases and J by 7 bases, 18 bases remained unmatched. The CDR3 loop spans 18 amino acids. CDR1 and CDR2 from the germline V gene are MNHEY and SVGEGT. In nucleotides, the CDR3 is TGTGCCAGCAGTTACCGTGCTCGGTTGCCTAGCGGGACCGAAGAGCAGTACTTC. This gives the protein CASSYRARLPSGTEEQYF.

In its sample, this clonotype was seen many times. The gene calls are TRBV20-1 and TRBJ2-1; D is possibly TRBD1 (6 bases). The germline CDR1 and CDR2 sequences are DFQATT and SNEGSKA (reference sequence). The CDR3 has 20 residues. Trimming cost V 2 bases and J 1 base, with 27 bases left between them. In nucleotides, the CDR3 is TGCAGTGCTAGATTGAGGACAGCCCCCCCAACAGGAGTTTCCTACAATGAGCAGTTCTTC. This codes for CSARLRTAPPTGVSYNEQFF.

This clonotype was seen more than once but under ten times. J is TRBJ2-2 and V is TRBV20-1, with D perhaps given as TRBD1 or TRBD2 (5 bases each). Per germline, CDR1 DFQATT and CDR2 SNEGSKA (reference sequence). This CDR3 spans 12 amino acids. V was shortened by 3 bases and J by 7 bases, with 9 bases between the two germline ends. DNA for the CDR3: TGCAGTGCTAGCCCTGGGGGCGGGGAGCTGTTTTTT. This encodes CSASPGGGELFF.

This chain joins TRBV20-1 and TRBJ1-3; 7 bases match TRBD1. The CDR3 length is 14 residues. J was trimmed by 2 bases and V by 4 bases; bases with no gene match: 5. Per germline, CDR1 DFQATT and CDR2 SNEGSKA (reference sequence). In nucleotides, the CDR3 is TGCAGTGCTATGTCCCAGGGGGCTGGAAACACCATATATTTT. Protein sequence: CSAMSQGAGNTIYF.

This chain uses TRBV20-1 with TRBJ1-3; the D is unclear. The CDR3 is 10 residues long. V was cut by 5 bases and J by 7 bases, with 6 bases left in between. From germline, CDR1 is DFQATT and CDR2 SNEGSKA (reference sequence). The CDR3 loop reads CSALKNTIYF. The CDR3 bases are TGCAGTGCTCTGAAGAACACCATATATTTT.

This clonotype was seen a few times. The rearrangement links TRBV20-1 to TRBJ2-2; maybe TRBD2 (5 bases). V was shortened by 0 bases and J by 4 bases, with 9 bases between the two germline ends. This CDR3 has 14 amino acids. Germline V gives CDR1 DFQATT, CDR2 SNEGSKA (reference sequence). CDR3 amino acids: CSAREITSTGELFF. CDR3 coding DNA: TGCAGTGCTAGAGAGATTACTAGCACCGGGGAGCTGTTTTTT.

The chain uses TRBV20-1 and TRBJ2-7; 9 positions agree with TRBD1. Germline loops: CDR1 DFQATT, CDR2 SNEGSKA (reference sequence). The V gene end was trimmed by 6 bases and the J gene end by 2 bases; junction bases not matched to a gene: 8. The length of the CDR3 is 14 residues. CDR3 amino acids: CSAQGQGHPYEQYF. CDR3 DNA sequence: TGCAGTGCCCAAGGACAGGGGCATCCCTACGAGCAGTACTTC.

This clonotype was recorded a few times. The V and J genes are TRBV12-3 or TRBV12-4 and TRBJ2-5; 9 nucleotides match TRBD2. The CDR3 has 16 residues. After removal of 5 bases from V and 6 bases from J, the junction contained 13 bases not matched to a gene. CDR3 DNA sequence: TGTGCCAGCAGTCCTCGAGCGGGGGGCGAGAGCAAGACCCAGTACTTC. As protein: CASSPRAGGESKTQYF.

The sample holds a few counts of this clonotype. V and J are TRBV7-2 and TRBJ2-5; no definite D call. The length of the CDR3 is 14 residues. Trimming took off 1 base at V and 3 bases at J, with 9 bases between the two ends. Germline CDR1 and CDR2: SGHTA and FQGNSA. As DNA, the CDR3 is TGTGCCAGCAGCTTAGAGCGTCAAAAAGAGACCCAGTACTTC. This gives the protein CASSLERQKETQYF.

This chain uses TRBV2 with TRBJ2-7; 13 nucleotides line up with TRBD2. Germline CDR1 SNHLY, CDR2 FYNNEI. The CDR3 extends over 15 amino acids. The V segment lost 7 bases and the J segment 6 bases; nucleotides outside the gene matches: 9. CDR3: CASTTRTSGSSEQYF. The CDR3 DNA sequence: TGTGCCAGCACGACCAGGACTAGCGGGAGCTCCGAGCAGTACTTC.

This clonotype was counted once. This chain links TRBV7-9 with TRBJ2-7; D might be TRBD2 (5 bases). Germline CDR1 is SEHNR and CDR2 is FQNEAQ (reference sequence). The V end was cut by 4 bases, the J end by 4 bases, with 14 bases between. The CDR3 extends over 14 amino acids. The chain's CDR3 is CASSSLRRGYEQYF. The CDR3, as DNA: TGTGCCAGCAGCTCCCTCAGGAGAGGGTACGAGCAGTACTTC.

CDR3 amino acids: CSARELAKTDTQYF. Here the CDR3 DNA reads TGCAGTGCTAGAGAACTAGCGAAGACAGATACGCAGTATTTT. This rearrangement joins TRBV20-1 to TRBJ2-3; TRBD2 aligns across 7 bases. V was pared by 0 bases and J by 3 bases, with 3 bases of the junction left unmatched. CDR3 length equals 14 residues. Germline-derived CDR1 and CDR2 are DFQATT and SNEGSKA (reference sequence).

The rearrangement uses TRBV7-3 and TRBJ1-1, with D uncertain. V was trimmed by 5 bases and J by 4 bases, leaving 14 bases between them. The germline V gene has CDR1 SGHTA and CDR2 FQGTGA. The CDR3 runs to 14 residues. CDR3 nucleotide sequence: TGTGCCAGCAGCCCGTCGGGGTACGGCACTGAAGCTTTCTTT. Translation gives CASSPSGYGTEAFF.

This clonotype was seen more than once but under ten times. The chain couples TRBV7-2 to TRBJ1-5, with D unclear. Between the trimmed V and J ends, which lost 1 base and 2 bases, there was a span of 9 bases. Germline lookup yields CDR1 SGHTA and CDR2 FQGNSA. The CDR3 length is 15 residues. As DNA, the CDR3 is TGTGCCAGCAGCTTAGTCCAATGGGGCAATCAGCCCCAGCATTTT. Protein: CASSLVQWGNQPQHF.

The rearrangement links TRBV12-3 or TRBV12-4 to TRBJ2-2; 8 bases fit TRBD2. V lost 6 bases, J lost 4 bases, and 10 bases stayed unmatched. The CDR3 runs to 16 residues. The CDR3 here is CASSPSSLAGTGELFF. The CDR3 DNA follows: TGTGCCAGCAGCCCCTCTTCCCTAGCGGGCACCGGGGAGCTGTTTTTT.

This clonotype was detected ten times or more. The chain couples TRBV7-2 to TRBJ2-5, with 11 nucleotides matching TRBD1. The CDR3 sequence is 14 residues long. J gave up 9 bases and V 6 bases, and 9 bases lay outside the gene matches. Germline V gene data show CDR1 as SGHTA and CDR2 as FQGNSA. CDR3 sequence: CASSQGQGGLPQYF. The CDR3 DNA follows: TGTGCCAGCAGTCAGGGACAGGGGGGATTACCCCAGTACTTC.

This clonotype was counted many times. The genes are TRBV11-2 and TRBJ2-1, with D unclear. The CDR3 totals 14 residues. Looked up from germline, CDR1 is SGHAT and CDR2 is FQNNGV. With 5 bases removed from V and 10 bases from J, the gap between germline ends came to 18 bases. In nucleotides, the CDR3 is TGTGCCAGCAGCCTATTGTTGTGGGCGGACGAGCAGTTCTTC. Amino acids: CASSLLLWADEQFF.

This clonotype was counted only a few times. The rearrangement links TRBV24-1 to TRBJ2-1, with D unresolved. The CDR3 sequence is 13 residues long. CDR1 is KGHDR and CDR2 is SFDVKD in the germline V gene. Trimming shortened V by 6 bases and J by 5 bases, and 10 bases separated the two germline ends. This CDR3 is CATSNERNNEQFF. Written as DNA, the CDR3 is TGTGCCACCAGTAACGAGAGGAACAATGAGCAGTTCTTC.

The chain employs TRBV4-3 and TRBJ1-4; a weak D match, TRBD1 (6 bases). V lost 4 bases to trimming and J lost 2 bases, with 14 bases between them. Germline V CDR1 and CDR2: LGHNA, YSLEER. This CDR3 region has 16 residues. CDR3: CASSRAIQGTNEKLFF. CDR3 sequence (DNA): TGCGCCAGCAGCCGAGCAATCCAGGGGACTAATGAAAAACTGTTTTTT.

This clonotype showed up many times. This chain uses TRBV10-3 with TRBJ2-5; the D gene is possibly TRBD1 (6 bases). Trimming shortened V by 7 bases and J by 1 base, and 10 bases separated the two germline ends. This CDR3 spans 13 amino acids. The germline gives CDR1 ENHRY, CDR2 SYGVKD. The CDR3 DNA reads as TGTGCCATCACCCCGGACAGCCAAGAGACCCAGTACTTC. Amino acids: CAITPDSQETQYF.

The V and J genes are TRBV10-3 and TRBJ2-3; 8 nucleotides match TRBD1. Germline assignment: CDR1 ENHRY and CDR2 SYGVKD. The CDR3 consists of 12 residues. J lost 7 bases, V lost 11 bases, and 8 bases had no gene match. The DNA of the CDR3 is TGTGCCGGAGGACAGGGAGGTTATACGCAGTATTTT. Translated: CAGGQGGYTQYF.

V gene TRBV5-1 combines with J gene TRBJ2-2; TRBD2 is a possible D gene (5 bases). Germline CDR1 reads SGHRS; CDR2 reads YFSETQ. The CDR3 is 17 amino acids. The germline V and J ends were trimmed by 0 bases and 7 bases, with 19 bases remaining between them. CDR3 region: CASSLARQTGLVGELFF. The DNA of the CDR3 is TGCGCCAGCAGCTTGGCCCGGCAGACGGGGTTGGTCGGGGAGCTGTTTTTT.

This clonotype was observed a handful of times. The CDR3 region has the DNA TGTGCCAGCAGCCAAGTACTAGCTGTCGAAAATGAGCAGTTCTTC. This encodes CASSQVLAVENEQFF. The rearrangement joins TRBV3-1 to TRBJ2-1; TRBD2 is a possible D gene (6 bases). CDR3 size: 15 residues. Germline V gene sequence: CDR1 LGHDT, CDR2 YNNKEL (reference sequence). V was clipped by 1 base and J by 7 bases, with 14 bases between them.

This clonotype has a count of ten or more. The J gene is TRBJ2-2, the V gene TRBV4-1; 8 positions agree with TRBD1. The CDR3 spans 15 residues. Germline lookup yields CDR1 MGHRA and CDR2 YSYEKL. Trimming removed 7 bases from V and 1 base from J; junction bases left unmatched: 5. The CDR3 region is CASNPGTGNTGELFF. The CDR3 DNA sequence: TGCGCCAGCAACCCCGGGACAGGGAACACCGGGGAGCTGTTTTTT.